This TCR beta chain derives from a study of Graves' ophthalmopathy and Graves' hyperthyroidism. Amplification of the TCR beta CDR3 regions used RNA transcripts (as template). RT-PCR was first run with HTBI primers, then multiplex PCR in a second round. Each CDR3 protein is one row after TCRdb ran MiXCR on the multiplex PCR reads. Of around 400,000 distinct CDR3 sequences listed, roughly 21% are singletons. This TCR was recovered from a young woman with stable Graves' hyperthyroidism. The sample was peripheral blood.

The CDR3 protein is CASTKEEGYQPQHF. The CDR3 DNA reads as TGTGCCAGTACCAAAGAGGAGGGCTATCAGCCCCAGCATTTT. The chain couples TRBV19 to TRBJ1-5, with D hard to call. This CDR3 has 14 residues. Between the trimmed V and J ends, which lost 7 bases and 5 bases, there was a span of 15 bases. Germline CDR1 LNHDA, CDR2 SQIVND (reference sequence).